What follows is one T cell receptor beta chain and its context. What it recognizes is unknown. The same CDR3 also results from other DNA sequences found in this sample. CDR3 length: 14 residues. V trimming: 2 bases; J trimming: 2 bases; junction bases outside the gene matches: 1. CDR1 and CDR2 (germline): LNHDA, SQIVND (reference sequence). Here immunoSEQ multiplex PCR was the method, and the copy in TCRdb shows in-frame clones only, minus some. This repertoire shows approximately 2.1 million clones, 85% to 95% found once; its top ten account for 0.39%. The data derive from a study of shared clonotypes between healthy human individuals. Study-level background: Three plates each covered CD4 naive and memory; CD8 naive two, CD8 memory one. Study-wide results and caveats: Naive subsets typically showed greater estimated richness than memory subsets. A reduction in generation probabilities was seen for non-shared clonotypes relative to those shared by all four donors. There were few donors, and this limited the genetic and exposure-history diversity represented.

Sequencing was done on a sample of naive CD4+ T cells from PBMCs. Subset given: CD45RA+ positively selected. The rearrangement joins TRBV19 to TRBJ1-2, with 8 bases fitting TRBD1. The clonotype comes from a man in his late teens or twenties in good health. Some clones in this sample may be carry-over from other donors' samples. Here the CDR3 reads CASSIRDRNYGYTF. DNA of the CDR3: TGTGCCAGTAGTATAAGGGACAGGAACTATGGCTACACCTTC.